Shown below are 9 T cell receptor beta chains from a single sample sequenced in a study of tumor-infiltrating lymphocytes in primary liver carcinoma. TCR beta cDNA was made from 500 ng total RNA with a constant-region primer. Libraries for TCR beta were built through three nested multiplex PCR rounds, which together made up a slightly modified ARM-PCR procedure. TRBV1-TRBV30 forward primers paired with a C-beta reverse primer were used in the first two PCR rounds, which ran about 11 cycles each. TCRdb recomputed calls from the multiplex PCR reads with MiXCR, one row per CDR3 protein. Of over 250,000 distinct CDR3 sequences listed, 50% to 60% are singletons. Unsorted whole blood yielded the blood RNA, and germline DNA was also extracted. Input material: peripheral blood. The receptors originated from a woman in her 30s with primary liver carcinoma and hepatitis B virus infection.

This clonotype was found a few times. The CDR3 DNA reads TGTGCCAGCAGCTTCGGACTAGCGGGTGGCTCCGGGGAGCTGTTTTTT. Protein product: CASSFGLAGGSGELFF. J is TRBJ2-2 and V is TRBV5-4, with TRBD2 matching over 11 bases. The V segment lost 2 bases and the J segment 6 bases; nucleotides outside the gene matches: 6. This CDR3 is 16 amino acids long. Germline assignment: CDR1 SGHNT and CDR2 YYREEE (reference sequence).

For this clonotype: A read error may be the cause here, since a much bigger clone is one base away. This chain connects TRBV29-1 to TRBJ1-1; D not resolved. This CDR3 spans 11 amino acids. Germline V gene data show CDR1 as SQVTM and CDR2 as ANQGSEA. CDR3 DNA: TGCAGAGTGGTGGACGGGACTGAAGCTTTCTTT. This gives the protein CRVVDGTEAFF.

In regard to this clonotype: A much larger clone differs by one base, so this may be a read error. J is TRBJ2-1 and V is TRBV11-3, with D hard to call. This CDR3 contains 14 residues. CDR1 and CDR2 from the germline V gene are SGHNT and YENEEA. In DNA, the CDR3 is TGTGCCGGCAGCTTAGGCGTCTCGAACAATGAGCAGTTCTTC. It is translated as CAGSLGVSNNEQFF.

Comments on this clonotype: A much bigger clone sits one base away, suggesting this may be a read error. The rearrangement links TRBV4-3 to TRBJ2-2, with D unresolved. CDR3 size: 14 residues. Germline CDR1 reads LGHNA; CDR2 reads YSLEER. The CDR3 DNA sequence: TGCGTCAGCAGCCAAGAAAGTGGCACCGGGGAGCTGTTTTTT. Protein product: CVSSQESGTGELFF.

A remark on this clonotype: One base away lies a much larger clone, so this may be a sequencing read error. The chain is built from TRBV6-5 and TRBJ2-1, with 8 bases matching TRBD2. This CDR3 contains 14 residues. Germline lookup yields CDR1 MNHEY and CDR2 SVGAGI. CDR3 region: CASRSGSSYNKQFF. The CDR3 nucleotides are TGTGCCAGCAGGAGCGGGAGCTCCTACAATAAGCAGTTCTTC.

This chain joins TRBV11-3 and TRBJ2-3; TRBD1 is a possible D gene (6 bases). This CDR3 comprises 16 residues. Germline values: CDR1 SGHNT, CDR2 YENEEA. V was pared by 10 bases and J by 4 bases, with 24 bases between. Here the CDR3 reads CATSKWDKASSDTQYF. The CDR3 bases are TGTGCCACTTCGAAGTGGGACAAGGCTAGCTCAGATACGCAGTATTTT.

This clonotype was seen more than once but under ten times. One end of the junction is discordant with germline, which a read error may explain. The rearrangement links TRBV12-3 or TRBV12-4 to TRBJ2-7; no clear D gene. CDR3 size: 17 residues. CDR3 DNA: TGTGTCAGCAGTTTAGGCGCCCAATGGGGAAGCTCGTTCGAGCAGTACTTC. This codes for CVSSLGAQWGSSFEQYF.

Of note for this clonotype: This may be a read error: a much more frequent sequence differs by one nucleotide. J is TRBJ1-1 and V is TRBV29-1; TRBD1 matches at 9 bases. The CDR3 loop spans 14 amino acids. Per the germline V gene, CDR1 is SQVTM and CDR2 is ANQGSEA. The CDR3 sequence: CNTRGGDRGGEAFF. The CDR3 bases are TGCAATACCCGGGGGGGTGACAGGGGGGGTGAAGCTTTCTTT.

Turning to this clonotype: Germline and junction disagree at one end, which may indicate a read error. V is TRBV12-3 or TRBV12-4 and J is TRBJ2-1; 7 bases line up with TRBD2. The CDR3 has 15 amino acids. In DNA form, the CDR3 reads TGTGCCAGCAGTTTAGGAGCGGGGTTAGACAATGGGCAGTTCTTC. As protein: CASSLGAGLDNGQFF.